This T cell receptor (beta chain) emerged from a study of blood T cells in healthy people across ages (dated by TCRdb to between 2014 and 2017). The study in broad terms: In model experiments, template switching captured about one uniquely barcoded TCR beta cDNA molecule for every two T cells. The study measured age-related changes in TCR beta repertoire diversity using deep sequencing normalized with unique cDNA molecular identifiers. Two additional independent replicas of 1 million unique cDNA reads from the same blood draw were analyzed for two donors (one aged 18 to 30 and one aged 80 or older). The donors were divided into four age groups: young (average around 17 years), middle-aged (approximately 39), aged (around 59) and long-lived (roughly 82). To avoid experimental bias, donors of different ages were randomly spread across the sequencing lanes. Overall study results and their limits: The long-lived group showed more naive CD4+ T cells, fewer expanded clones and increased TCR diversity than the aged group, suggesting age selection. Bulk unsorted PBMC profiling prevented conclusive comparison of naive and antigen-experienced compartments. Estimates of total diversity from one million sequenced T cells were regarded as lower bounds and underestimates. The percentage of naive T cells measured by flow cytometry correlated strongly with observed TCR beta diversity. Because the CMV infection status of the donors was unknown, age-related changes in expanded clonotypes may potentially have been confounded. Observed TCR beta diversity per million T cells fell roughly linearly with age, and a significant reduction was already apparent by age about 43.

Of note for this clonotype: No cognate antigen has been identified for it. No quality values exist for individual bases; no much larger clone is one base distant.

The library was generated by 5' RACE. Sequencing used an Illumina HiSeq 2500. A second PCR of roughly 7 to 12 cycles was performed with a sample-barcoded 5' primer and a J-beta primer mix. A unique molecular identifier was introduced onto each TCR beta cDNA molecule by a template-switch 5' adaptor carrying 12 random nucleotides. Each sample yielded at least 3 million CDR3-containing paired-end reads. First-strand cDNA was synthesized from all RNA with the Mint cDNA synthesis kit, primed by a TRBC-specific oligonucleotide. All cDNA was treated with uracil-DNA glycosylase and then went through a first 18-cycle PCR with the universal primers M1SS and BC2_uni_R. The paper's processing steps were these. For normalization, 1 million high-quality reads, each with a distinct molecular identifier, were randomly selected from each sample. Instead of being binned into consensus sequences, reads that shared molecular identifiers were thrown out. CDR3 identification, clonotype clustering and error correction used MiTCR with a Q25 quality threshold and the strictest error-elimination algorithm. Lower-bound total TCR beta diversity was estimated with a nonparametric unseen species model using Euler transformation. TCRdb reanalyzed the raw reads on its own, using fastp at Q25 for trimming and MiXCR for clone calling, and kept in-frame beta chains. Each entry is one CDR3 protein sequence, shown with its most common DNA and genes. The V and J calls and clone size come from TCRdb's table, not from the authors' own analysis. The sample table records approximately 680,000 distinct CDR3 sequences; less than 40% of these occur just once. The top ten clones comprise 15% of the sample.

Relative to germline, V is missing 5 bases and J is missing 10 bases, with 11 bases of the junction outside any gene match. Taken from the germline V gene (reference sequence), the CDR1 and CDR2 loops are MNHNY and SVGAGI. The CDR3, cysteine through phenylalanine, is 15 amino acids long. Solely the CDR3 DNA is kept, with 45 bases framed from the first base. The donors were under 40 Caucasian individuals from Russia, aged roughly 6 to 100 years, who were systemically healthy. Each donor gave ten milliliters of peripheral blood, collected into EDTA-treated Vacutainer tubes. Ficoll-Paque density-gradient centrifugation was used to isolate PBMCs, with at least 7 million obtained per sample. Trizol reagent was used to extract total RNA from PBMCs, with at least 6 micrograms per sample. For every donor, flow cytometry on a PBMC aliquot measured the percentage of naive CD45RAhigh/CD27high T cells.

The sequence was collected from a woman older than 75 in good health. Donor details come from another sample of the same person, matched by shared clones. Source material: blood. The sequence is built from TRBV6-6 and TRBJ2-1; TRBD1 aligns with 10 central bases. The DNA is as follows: TGTGCCAGCAGTGCCAGACAGGGGGCGGTTTCCGAGCAGTTCTTC. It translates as CASSARQGAVSEQFF.